The entry below gives a single T cell receptor beta chain sequence along with its context. The antigen is not known. CD45RO/CCR7/CD25/CD127/CD95/CD27 separated CD4+ naive, central memory, regulatory and stem cell-like memory cells by sorting. The sequenced template was cDNA made from the entire isolated RNA. Data came from immunoSEQ multiplex PCR; TCRdb stores just in-frame clones and leaves some out. Of about 360,000 clones listed, around an eighth are singletons. The sample comes from a study of beta chain features in type 1 diabetes. Study-level points and caveats: Reads derived from cDNA could over-represent cells showing high TCR expression. Type 1 diabetes patients showed fewer insertions and more deletions at VDJ junctions.

The clonotype comes from a man aged 18 to 29 in good health. Sequenced: naive CD4+ T cells from blood.

The CDR3 DNA is TGCAGCGTTGTGTACAGGAGGGGAGAGACCCAGTACTTC. Translated: CSVVYRRGETQYF. V usage is TRBV29-1 and J usage is TRBJ2-5; maybe TRBD2 (6 bases). The length of the CDR3 is 13 residues. Per germline, CDR1 SQVTM and CDR2 ANQGSEA. V was cut by 4 bases and J by 4 bases, with 13 bases left in between.